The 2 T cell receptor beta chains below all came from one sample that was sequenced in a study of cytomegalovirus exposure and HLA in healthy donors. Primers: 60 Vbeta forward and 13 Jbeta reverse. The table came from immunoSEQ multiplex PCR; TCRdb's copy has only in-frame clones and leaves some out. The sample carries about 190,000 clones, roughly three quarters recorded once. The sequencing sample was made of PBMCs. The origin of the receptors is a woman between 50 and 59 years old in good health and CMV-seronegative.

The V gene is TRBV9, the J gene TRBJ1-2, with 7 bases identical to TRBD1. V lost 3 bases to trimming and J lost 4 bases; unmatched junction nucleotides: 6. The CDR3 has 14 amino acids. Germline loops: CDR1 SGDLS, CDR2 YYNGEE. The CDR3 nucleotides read TGTGCCAGCAGCGCAGCTCGGGACAGCTATGGCTACACCTTC. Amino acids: CASSAARDSYGYTF.

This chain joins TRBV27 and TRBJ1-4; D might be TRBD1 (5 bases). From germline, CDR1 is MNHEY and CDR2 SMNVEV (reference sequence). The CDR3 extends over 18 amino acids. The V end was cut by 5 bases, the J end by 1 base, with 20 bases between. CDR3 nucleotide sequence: TGTGCCAGCAGTCCACCGTCGCAGGGACTCCGAACTAATGAAAAACTGTTTTTT. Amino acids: CASSPPSQGLRTNEKLFF.